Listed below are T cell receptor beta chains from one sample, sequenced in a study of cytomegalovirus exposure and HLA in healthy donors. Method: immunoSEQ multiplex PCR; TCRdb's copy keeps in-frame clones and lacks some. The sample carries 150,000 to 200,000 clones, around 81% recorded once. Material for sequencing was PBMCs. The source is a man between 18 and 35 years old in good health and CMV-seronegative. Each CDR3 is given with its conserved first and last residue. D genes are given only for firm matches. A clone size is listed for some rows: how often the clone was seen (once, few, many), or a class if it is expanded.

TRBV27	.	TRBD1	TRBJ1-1	CASRNGQGASEAFF	TGTGCCAGCAGGAACGGACAGGGGGCCTCTGAAGCTTTCTTT
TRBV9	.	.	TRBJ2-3	CASSPQGRLTDTQYF	TGTGCCAGCAGCCCACAGGGCCGCCTCACAGATACGCAGTATTTT
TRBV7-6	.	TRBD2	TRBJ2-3	CASSLETSGSSTDTQYF	TGTGCCAGCAGCTTGGAGACTAGCGGCTCTAGCACAGATACGCAGTATTTT
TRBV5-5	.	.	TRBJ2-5	CASSIYSEETQYF	TGTGCCAGCAGCATCTATTCGGAAGAGACCCAGTACTTC
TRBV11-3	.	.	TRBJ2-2	CASSLDVAGNTGELFF	TGTGCCAGCAGCTTAGATGTTGCAGGGAACACCGGGGAGCTGTTTTTT
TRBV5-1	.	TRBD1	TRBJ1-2	CASSLGIDRGHGYTF	TGCGCCAGCAGCTTGGGTATAGACAGGGGGCATGGCTACACCTTC
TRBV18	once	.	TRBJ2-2	CASSPREFAGELFF	TGTGCCAGCTCACCACGGGAGTTTGCCGGGGAGCTGTTTTTT
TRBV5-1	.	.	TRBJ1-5	CASINLSNQPQHF	TGCGCCAGCATTAATCTTTCCAATCAGCCCCAGCATTTT
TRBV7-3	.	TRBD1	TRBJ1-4	CASSSTGGPGEKLFF	TGTGCCAGCAGCTCGACAGGGGGTCCGGGGGAAAAACTGTTTTTT
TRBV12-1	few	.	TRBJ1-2	CASSPSSGRWAYGYTF	TGTGCCAGCAGTCCCTCCTCAGGGAGGTGGGCCTATGGCTACACCTTC
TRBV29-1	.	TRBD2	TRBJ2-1	CSAGGLAGGYNEQFF	TGCAGCGCGGGAGGCCTAGCGGGGGGCTACAATGAGCAGTTCTTC
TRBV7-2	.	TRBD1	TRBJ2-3	CASSFWTGNTDTQYF	TGTGCCAGCAGCTTCTGGACAGGGAACACAGATACGCAGTATTTT
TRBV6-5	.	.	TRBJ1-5	CASSWGDQPQHF	TGTGCCAGCAGTTGGGGGGATCAGCCCCAGCATTTT
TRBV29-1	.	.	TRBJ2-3	CSVNEGGTDTQYF	TGCAGCGTTAATGAAGGGGGCACAGATACGCAGTATTTT
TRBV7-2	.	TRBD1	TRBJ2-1	CASSLGQVRDEQFF	TGTGCCAGCAGCTTGGGACAGGTCAGGGATGAGCAGTTCTTC